This entry lists 11 T cell receptor beta chains sequenced from one sample in a study of T-cell reconstitution after alpha-beta-depleted transplantation in children. Researchers prepared the TCRbeta library using unique molecular identifiers, the study reports. TCRdb re-analysed the PCR reads in MiXCR, keeping a single row per CDR3 protein. The profile shows about 100,000 distinct CDR3 sequences, approximately 6% of them singletons. The starting material was PBMCs, mostly from graft donor cells, obtained 360 days after TCRalphabeta/CD19-depleted stem cell transplant. The receptors shown here come from a male patient under 10 years old who had a stem cell transplant for acute lymphoblastic leukemia, so the T cells may come from the graft donor.

A remark on this clonotype: Just one base apart from a much larger clone, this may be a read error. J is TRBJ2-1 and V is TRBV7-9; D not certain. The length of the CDR3 is 13 residues. Germline V gene data show CDR1 as SEHNR and CDR2 as FQNEAQ (reference sequence). The V gene lost 2 bases and the J gene lost 9 bases, with 11 bases spanning the gap. The CDR3, as DNA: TGTGCCAGCAGCTTACCGAGGAAGAGTGAGCAGTTCTTC. Translating gives CASSLPRKSEQFF.

This clonotype was observed at least ten times. The chain joins TRBV6-2 or TRBV6-3 to TRBJ2-2, with D perhaps TRBD2 (5 bases). CDR3 length: 14 amino acids. V lost 4 bases to trimming and J lost 4 bases, with 10 bases between them. Germline assignment: CDR1 MNHEY and CDR2 SVGEGT. CDR3 bases: TGTGCCAGCAGTTTCCGGGGTAGCACCGGGGAGCTGTTTTTT. It codes for CASSFRGSTGELFF.

The chain joins TRBV4-2 to TRBJ2-1; possible D gene TRBD1, 6 bases. Germline V lookup: CDR1 LGHNA, CDR2 YNFKEQ. The CDR3 has 17 amino acids. V dropped 0 bases and J dropped 4 bases, with 16 bases sitting between them. This CDR3 reads CASSQDPGDSIYNEQFF. The CDR3 DNA follows: TGTGCCAGCAGCCAAGATCCAGGGGATTCGATTTACAATGAGCAGTTCTTC.

This clonotype occurred many times. The chain recombines TRBV11-2 with TRBJ2-5; D not resolved. V was clipped by 5 bases and J by 5 bases, with 12 bases between them. The CDR3 has 13 residues. Germline lookup yields CDR1 SGHAT and CDR2 FQNNGV. The CDR3 spells CASSPFSWETQYF. DNA for the CDR3: TGTGCCAGCAGCCCTTTTTCGTGGGAGACCCAGTACTTC.

This clonotype showed up many times. J is TRBJ2-7 and V is TRBV4-3; TRBD1 matches at 8 bases. J gave up 0 bases and V 1 base, and 8 bases lay outside the gene matches. This CDR3 contains 17 residues. In germline, CDR1 is LGHNA, CDR2 YSLEER. The CDR3 DNA reads TGCGCCAGCAGCCAAGGCCGGACAGGGCCCTTCTCCTACGAGCAGTACTTC. It yields the protein CASSQGRTGPFSYEQYF.

This clonotype has only a few counts. The rearrangement uses TRBV27 and TRBJ2-1; maybe TRBD1 (7 bases). The CDR3 extends over 15 amino acids. The V gene's germline CDR1 is MNHEY and CDR2 SMNVEV (reference sequence). The V and J ends lost 5 bases and 0 bases respectively, with 11 bases between them. The CDR3 DNA follows: TGTGCCAGCAGTCTCAGGGGGGTCTCCTACAATGAGCAGTTCTTC. This translates into CASSLRGVSYNEQFF.

This clonotype was counted ten times or more. The chain uses TRBV7-6 and TRBJ1-1; D unresolved. The CDR3 is made up of 13 amino acids. CDR1 SGHVS and CDR2 FNYEAQ come from the germline V gene. The V and J ends lost 10 bases and 2 bases respectively, with 14 bases between them. The CDR3 is CATRGRGNTEAFF. The DNA for the CDR3 is TGTGCCACCCGAGGCCGAGGCAACACTGAAGCTTTCTTT.

This clonotype has only a few counts. The chain uses TRBV20-1 and TRBJ2-7; tentatively, D is TRBD1 (7 bases). CDR1 and CDR2 (germline): DFQATT, SNEGSKA (reference sequence). The CDR3 sequence is 13 residues long. Between the trimmed V and J ends, which lost 0 bases and 3 bases, there was a span of 9 bases. The CDR3 nucleotides read TGCAGTGCTAGAGACCAGGGGGGCTACGAGCAGTACTTC. This sequence encodes CSARDQGGYEQYF.

This clonotype was observed a few times. The J gene is TRBJ2-1, the V gene TRBV24-1, with TRBD2 matching over 11 bases. Germline CDR1 and CDR2: KGHDR and SFDVKD. V trimming: 3 bases; J trimming: 3 bases; junction bases outside the gene matches: 3. This CDR3 contains 16 residues. The CDR3 reads CATSDPGTSGYNEQFF. The CDR3 nucleotides read TGTGCCACCAGTGATCCCGGGACTAGCGGCTACAATGAGCAGTTCTTC.

By sample share, this clonotype is large (0.1 to 1%). The chain combines TRBV29-1 with TRBJ1-1; TRBD1 might be the D (5 bases). The CDR3 is 13 residues long. V was cut by 2 bases and J by 3 bases, with 10 bases left in between. CDR1 and CDR2 from the germline V gene are SQVTM and ANQGSEA. Here the CDR3 DNA reads TGCAGCGTTGAACCAGGGCGGGACACTGAAGCTTTCTTT. Translating gives CSVEPGRDTEAFF.

This clonotype appeared many times. The V and J genes are TRBV20-1 and TRBJ2-6; TRBD1 is a possible D gene (5 bases). Germline lookup yields CDR1 DFQATT and CDR2 SNEGSKA (reference sequence). V was trimmed by 5 bases and J by 2 bases, leaving 10 bases between them. The CDR3 is 14 residues long. CDR3 DNA: TGCAGTGCTCAGTTCAGGGCTGGGGCCAACGTCCTGACTTTC. It translates to CSAQFRAGANVLTF.